The 4 T cell receptor beta chains listed next were all sequenced from one sample in a study of T cell repertoires in cytomegalovirus infection. The antigens of these receptors remain unknown. One entry per CDR3 protein results from TCRdb running MiXCR on the reads. The repertoire has roughly 570,000 distinct CDR3 sequences, 35% to 50% of them found once; the top ten carry about half. The source was cultured PBMCs, collected from culture after CMV antigen stimulation. The source is a human donor in good health (CMV status not recorded). Some clones in this sample may be carry-over from other donors' samples.

Turning to this clonotype: A read error may produce the germline difference seen at one junction end. The chain is built from TRBV7-6 and TRBJ2-1; 7 bases agree with TRBD2. This CDR3 has 17 residues. Germline CDR1 and CDR2: SGHVS and FNYEAQ. In DNA form, the CDR3 reads TGTGCCAACAGCTTAGCTCGGTCGGGACTACCAGAAAATGAGCAGTTCTTC. Its protein product is CANSLARSGLPENEQFF.

V and J are TRBV6-6 and TRBJ1-2, with 7 bases identical to TRBD1. The CDR3 has 12 amino acids. The germline CDR1 and CDR2 sequences are MNHNY and SVGAGI (reference sequence). Trimming removed 5 bases from V and 5 bases from J; junction bases left unmatched: 2. DNA of the CDR3: TGTGCCAGCAGTACGACAGGGTATGGCTACACCTTC. Its translation: CASSTTGYGYTF.

The CDR3: CASSLGSEGRLRTQYF. The CDR3 coding sequence is TGTGCCAGCAGCTTAGGATCTGAGGGACGCTTACGTACGCAGTATTTT. This rearrangement joins TRBV7-8 to TRBJ2-3, with D perhaps assigned TRBD1 or TRBD2 (5 bases each). V was pared by 1 base and J by 8 bases, with 19 bases between. The germline CDR1 and CDR2 sequences are SGHVS and FQNEAQ. CDR3 length: 16 residues.

This clonotype came up a few times. The chain employs TRBV4-1 and TRBJ2-3, with no clear D. CDR1 MGHRA and CDR2 YSYEKL come from the germline V gene. The CDR3 runs 13 residues. V lost 4 bases, J lost 3 bases, and 8 bases lay in between. The CDR3 here is CASSPTMTDTQYF. The CDR3 DNA sequence: TGCGCCAGCAGCCCTACTATGACAGATACGCAGTATTTT.